This TCR beta chain was sequenced for a study of cytomegalovirus exposure and HLA in healthy donors (dated by TCRdb to about 2017). For context, the study as a whole: An earlier analysis of several hundred of the donors reported approximately 280 Gb of sequence data and around 100 million unique TCR beta sequences obtained from about 179 million T cells. Approximately 300 gigabases of sequencing data and around 80 million unique TCR sequences made up an early release that covered about 640 HLA-typed donors. Of the roughly 410 genotyped donors, approximately 80% were placed in the genetic ancestry cluster associated with self-reported Caucasian donors. The study aimed to test whether signatures of past pathogen exposure could be identified by cataloging public T cell receptors. Using immunosequencing, the study profiled T cell repertoires from 550 to 750 subjects and related those repertoires to cytomegalovirus serostatus. In addition to the first cohort of roughly 670 subjects, a separate validation cohort of over 90 different subjects was used. High-throughput TCR immunosequencing, statistical association of individual TCRs with disease status, and machine learning were combined to predict cytomegalovirus infection status. To study patterns of TCR occurrence, a later analysis re-analyzed previously published TCR beta repertoires from around 700 donors and added high-resolution HLA genotyping. Rather than using new phenotypic data, the later analysis identified candidate immune exposures from TCR beta sequences and from how often those sequences occurred across donors. An earlier analysis of 587 of the donors applied high-throughput TCR beta sequencing to assess whether each TCR beta V gene segment acted as functional or pseudogenic. Alongside the repertoire data, information on donor age, sex, ethnicity and CMV serostatus was compiled. A later genetic analysis used genome-wide SNP genotypes for 398 of the 666 donors, treating that subset as a discovery cohort. Every discovery cohort repertoire had been produced on one sequencing platform. Both class I and class II loci were covered by HLA typing, at four-digit resolution. Typing coverage differed by locus: A, B, C, DRB1 and DQB1 were typed in about 620-640 donors, DQA1 in 522, DPA1 in 600 to 610, and DPB1 in 472. Because of strong linkage in the cohort, roughly five DR-DQ haplotypes were treated as single units for association and clustering. Among some 400 genotyped donors of the cohort, an average of around 240,000 unique TCR beta nucleotide sequences were sequenced per donor, roughly 18% of them non-productive.

The investigation overall reported the following: When HLA alleles, especially DR and DQ, strongly co-occurred, attributing TCR associations to individual alleles was difficult. The authors suggested that the approach could potentially be extended to other disease states and immunological phenotypes. While some public TCRs were present in many individuals, most TCR sequences turned up only very rarely across donors. In an earlier analysis of 587 of the donors, most TCR beta V segments appeared in productive rearrangements about 90% or about 30% of the time, broadly matching IMGT annotations. A further reported finding was that TCR beta sequences accurately predicted the HLA-A and HLA-B alleles for most subjects in the first cohort. The presence/absence analyses assumed that sequencing depth was roughly uniform across donors, and that assumption may not be true. In a later analysis, more than 15,000 TCR beta sequences were associated with specific HLA alleles at a false discovery rate of 0.05. The cohort was sequenced for TCR beta chains only, and without alpha or paired-chain data the features that could be detected were limited. Because the 87-base-pair reads could not distinguish some IMGT-functional V segments, including TRBV6-2 and TRBV6-3, those segments were excluded. In a later genetic analysis, fewer N-insertions in productive TCRs were reported among donors in an Asian-associated ancestry cluster than the approximately 710-donor mean. In a later analysis, several top co-occurrence clusters were reported to appear linked to parvovirus B19, influenza, CMV and Epstein-Barr virus. In the study, some 180 TCR beta chains were listed as associated with cytomegalovirus. A few of the identified cytomegalovirus-associated TCR beta chains were confirmed in vitro to be specific for cytomegalovirus antigens. An association between a missense DCLRE1C variant and V-gene and J-gene trimming of TCR beta chains was found in a later genetic analysis and replicated in an independent cohort. For the cohort, immune exposure information was limited to CMV serostatus. HLA typing was unavailable for some donors at each locus, so association tests used only the typed subset. Compared with equally common non-associated chains, HLA-associated TCR beta chains in a later analysis were more clonally expanded and had lower generation probabilities. Correlated functional status among segregating V segments might reflect linkage disequilibrium, but an unknown experimental factor could not be ruled out. According to a later analysis, most CMV-associated TCR beta chains appeared to be HLA-restricted, and the HLA associations seemed to be driven largely by CMV exposure. A cluster of highly shared sequence variants was judged likely to represent a technical artifact of the sequencing pipeline. Because counts were too low, about 15 rarely observed V segments, including chromosome 9 orphons, were left out of the earlier analysis of 587 of the donors. The classifier was reported to diagnose cytomegalovirus status with high specificity and sensitivity in both the original and validation cohorts. In a later analysis, TCR association rates were found to vary across HLA loci, with the most associated TCRs seen for DRB1 alleles and the fewest for HLA-C alleles.

Receptor libraries were prepared by the immunoSEQ multiplex PCR assay. For the multiplex PCR, a mixture combining 60 forward primers for TCR Vbeta segments and 13 reverse primers for TCR Jbeta segments was used. A multiplex PCR assay on genomic DNA amplified the CDR3 region of rearranged TCR beta genes. Amplified TCR beta libraries were sequenced as 87-base-pair reads on the Illumina HiSeq System. The original pipeline was this. A later analysis tallied tens of millions of unique TCR beta chains across the approximately 670 repertoires, and 10 million to 11 million of those chains were shared by two or more donors. Raw reads were error-corrected and collapsed into unique sequences with a nearest-neighbor algorithm that merged closely related sequences to remove PCR and sequencing errors. V, D and J gene segments were assigned by aligning CDR3 sequences to IMGT reference sequences. For a sequence to be retained, a match of at least six nucleotides to both a V gene segment and a J gene segment was required. Rearrangements were called productive when the CDR3 lacked stop codons and stayed in frame with V and J; all others were non-productive. CDR3 was defined according to IMGT convention as the region running from the second conserved V-encoded cysteine to the conserved J-encoded phenylalanine. The earlier analysis of some 540 of the donors excluded any sequence lacking an unambiguous match to a single V gene segment. In an earlier analysis of 587 of the donors, a V segment was called functional when productive rearrangements were above 56.7%, and segregating when the standard deviation between donors exceeded 5%. A statistical classification framework was built for diagnosing cytomegalovirus status from the catalog of TCR beta chain sequences. In a later analysis, TCR nucleotide sequences were compared against IMGT/GENE-DB human TR gene sequences so that V and J genes could be assigned. A later analysis assigned CDR3 sequences and most-parsimonious VDJ recombination scenarios with the TCRdist pipeline. In a later analysis, every TCR beta chain was defined by the combination of its CDR3 amino acid sequence and its V-gene family, and reads without a unique V-gene family were dropped. To address suspected cross-contamination and a sequencing artifact, a later analysis removed some 620 highly shared, low-generation-probability nucleotide sequences. For each public chain, a later analysis derived a clonal expansion index from normalized ranks of inferred template counts within each repertoire. Generation probabilities in a later analysis came from a VDJ recombination model fitted to out-of-frame rearrangements, and those results were checked against IGoR. A later analysis scored TCR-TCR, TCR-HLA and TCR-CMV co-occurrence with hypergeometric tests, applying a repertoire-size bias correction to TCR pairs. To estimate false discovery rates, a later analysis permuted the HLA or CMV assignments 20 times. A later analysis grouped co-occurring TCRs with DBSCAN, adding TCRdist sequence similarity when clustering within HLA-allele-positive subsets. Co-occurrence clustering excluded repertoires with fewer than 30,000 or more than 120,000 public chains, plus five with anomalous nucleotide sharing. The table comes from immuneACCESS by way of TCRdb, which keeps in-frame sequences with V and J called. Part of the clones is missing from these tables; in studies checked, under half for an unresolved V gene and the rest for unknown reasons. D and trimming were read from the DNA, whereas the V and J calls and clone size are those reported in that table. The sample table contains 150,000 or so clones; only one count was recorded for 74% of them. The top ten clonotypes cover under 2.5% of the sample.

Counted from cysteine to phenylalanine, this CDR3 has 13 amino acids. CDR3 DNA only is kept here, 39 bases in frame from base 1. V lost 1 base and J lost 7 bases; the stretch between them is 11 bases long. The germline V gene encodes CDR1 SGHVS and CDR2 FNYEAQ. The cohort consisted of 600 to 750 healthy bone marrow donors. At the time of sampling, every cohort member was nominally healthy, though immune exposures that went unrecorded were likely present. The donor was CMV seronegative and belonged to the group of 352 seronegative cohort members. A peripheral blood sample was collected from each donor, and TCR beta sequencing was performed on peripheral blood mononuclear cells. The Qiagen DNeasy Blood Extraction Kit was used to extract genomic DNA from the blood cell samples. About this clone itself: Its antigen has not been determined. Base qualities are not recorded, but no much larger clone differs from it by a single base.

Sequences were obtained from PBMCs. The V and J genes are TRBV7-6 and TRBJ2-7; perhaps TRBD1 is the D gene, with 6 bases matching. The origin of this receptor is a man in his thirties or forties in good health and CMV-seronegative. The CDR3 has the sequence CASSLVATGEQYF. The base sequence is TGTGCCAGCAGCTTAGTGGCTACAGGGGAGCAGTACTTC.